The 8 T cell receptor beta chains below all came from one sample that was sequenced in a study of read filtering for tumor transcriptome and immune sequencing. Molecular barcoded adaptors covering alpha/delta and beta/gamma chains were used on about 0.4 ug RNA. In TCRdb, the reads were re-called with MiXCR into one record per CDR3 protein. The table shows around 40,000 distinct CDR3 sequences, with roughly 12% occurring only once. The sample was a population of CD138-negative cells sorted from bone marrow. The receptors shown here come from a donor aged 40 or over with multiple myeloma.

This clonotype was observed a handful of times. A read error is possible here, since a much larger clone lies one base away. The V gene is TRBV3-1, the J gene TRBJ2-5; the D gene is possibly TRBD2 (5 bases). The CDR3 sequence is 15 residues long. Germline V gene sequence: CDR1 LGHDT, CDR2 YNNKEL (reference sequence). Trimming took 5 bases from V and 5 from J, leaving 18 bases between them. The CDR3 coding sequence is TGTGCCAGCAGCTCCCAGTCCGGGGTCAGGGAGACCCAGTACTTC. Translating it yields CASSSQSGVRETQYF.

In this sample, this clonotype turned up many times. The V and J genes are TRBV30 and TRBJ1-5; TRBD1 matches at 9 bases. CDR3 length: 13 amino acids. Trimming at V came to 7 bases and at J to 5 bases, leaving 6 bases not matched to a gene. Per germline, CDR1 GTSNPN and CDR2 SVGIG (reference sequence). The CDR3, as DNA: TGTGCCTCCGGGACAGGGTTAGATCAGCCCCAGCATTTT. Translation: CASGTGLDQPQHF.

This clonotype appeared many times. The chain combines TRBV4-1 with TRBJ2-5, with D perhaps being TRBD1 or TRBD2 (5 bases each). The V end was cut by 3 bases, the J end by 5 bases, with 10 bases between. The CDR3 loop spans 13 amino acids. From germline, CDR1 is MGHRA and CDR2 YSYEKL. The CDR3 nucleotides read TGCGCCAGCAGCCAGAGGGGTTATGAGACCCAGTACTTC. This gives the protein CASSQRGYETQYF.

This clonotype was counted at least ten times. The genes are TRBV10-3 and TRBJ1-6; 8 positions match TRBD1. Per the germline V gene, CDR1 is ENHRY and CDR2 is SYGVKD. CDR3 length: 15 residues. V shed 8 bases and J 7 bases; nucleotides not matched to a gene: 10. Written as DNA, the CDR3 is TGTGCCATCCAGGGGGAGGGACAGGCAAATTCACCCCTCCACTTT. Translating it yields CAIQGEGQANSPLHF.

This clonotype has at least ten counts. The CDR3 bases are TGTGCCAGCAGCGTAGATTGGGGGTGGGGGAATGAGCAGTTCTTC. This codes for CASSVDWGWGNEQFF. This sequence joins TRBV9 and TRBJ2-1; D may match TRBD1 or TRBD2 (5 bases each). V lost 0 bases and J 7 bases, leaving 14 bases between the germline ends. The CDR3 has 15 amino acids. Germline CDR1 SGDLS, CDR2 YYNGEE.

This clonotype showed up many times. In DNA form, the CDR3 reads TGTGCCACCAGTGATGTTCGGGGCCTGCAAGAGACCCAGTACTTC. The encoded protein is CATSDVRGLQETQYF. V is TRBV24-1 and J is TRBJ2-5; D may be TRBD1 or TRBD2 (5 bases each). CDR3 length equals 15 residues. Germline V gives CDR1 KGHDR, CDR2 SFDVKD. The V and J ends lost 3 bases and 2 bases respectively, with 12 bases between them.

The table lists this clonotype with many counts. This chain connects TRBV6-5 to TRBJ2-2; D gene ambiguous. Germline-derived CDR1 and CDR2 are MNHEY and SVGAGI. V gave up 6 bases and J gave up 4 bases, with 9 bases separating them. The CDR3 runs to 13 residues. The CDR3 sequence is CASRVVATGELFF. The DNA of the CDR3 is TGTGCCAGCAGAGTTGTAGCCACCGGGGAGCTGTTTTTT.

This clonotype occurred many times. The V call is TRBV2, the J call TRBJ1-1, with 8 bases matching TRBD1. The length of the CDR3 is 13 residues. The J segment lost 4 bases and the V segment lost 6 bases, leaving 4 bases of the junction unmatched. CDR1 and CDR2 from the germline V gene are SNHLY and FYNNEI. The CDR3 region has the DNA TGTGCCAGCAGACAGGGGGTAGGCACTGAAGCTTTCTTT. Its protein is CASRQGVGTEAFF.